This T cell receptor beta chain comes out of a study of T cells in pancreatic ductal adenocarcinoma. Study observations and caveats: Enrichment of CD45RO+ effector over naive T cells in tumors may bias clonality. Blood clonality (roughly 0.07) did not differ significantly from tumor (about 0.11). This surgical cohort overrepresents the minority presenting with early-stage disease. Unique clonotypes were around 8-fold more numerous in blood than in tumor.

The CDR3 runs 13 residues. In germline, CDR1 is KGHSH, CDR2 LQKENI. V was pared by 2 bases and J by 2 bases, with 5 bases between. Libraries were prepared by immunoSEQ multiplex PCR; TCRdb keeps only in-frame clonotypes and omits some of them. The table lists about 98,000 clones, roughly 96% of them singletons. Selected pancreatic ductal adenocarcinoma patients had undergone surgery without neoadjuvant therapy. On this clone: What it binds is not known.

This rearrangement joins TRBV18 to TRBJ2-3, with TRBD1 as a possible D gene (5 bases). The sequenced material came from PBMCs. The sequence came from a human donor with pancreatic ductal adenocarcinoma. Here the CDR3 DNA reads TGTGCCAGCTCACCAGGGGCCACAGATACGCAGTATTTT. Translated, it gives CASSPGATDTQYF.